This T cell receptor beta chain emerged from a study of glioma-infiltrating T cells after dendritic cell vaccination (dated by TCRdb to the mid-2010s). For the study in its entirety: The cohort comprised about 15 glioblastoma patients from Phase I and II dendritic cell vaccination trials, 9 newly diagnosed and 6 with recurrent disease. Patients received autologous tumor lysate-pulsed dendritic cell vaccination between about 2003 and 2013. Each patient got three intradermal injections of the dendritic cell vaccine, spaced at biweekly intervals, in the arm below the axilla. TCR sequencing metrics, including TIL content and tumor-blood repertoire overlap, were correlated with survival after dendritic cell vaccination. The vaccine consisted of monocyte-derived dendritic cells cultured seven to eight days with IL-4 and GM-CSF, then pulsed overnight with autologous tumor lysate. Tumor-infiltrating lymphocyte content was quantified and tumor and blood repertoires were compared in dendritic cell-vaccinated glioblastoma patients by deep sequencing of TCR beta CDR3 regions. Overall study outcomes, separate from this receptor: After dendritic cell vaccination, a higher estimated pretreatment TIL content predicted longer time to progression and overall survival. No direct relationship between TCR clonality and survival was found, suggesting a diverse polyclonal response may matter. The TCR overlap response model with three groups was called speculative and said to need prospective validation. The cohort was small and heterogeneous, with few patients having full blood and tumor sets and even fewer initial-recurrent tumor pairs.

The sample's time point label is to be understood as: after dendritic cell vaccination, including at tumor progression/relapse. Patients were selected for having adequate residual fresh-frozen tumor tissue and more than two years of available survival data. An isocitrate dehydrogenase mutation was not carried by any of the glioblastoma patients, although molecular status was otherwise variable. PBMC were collected before vaccination, two weeks after the third vaccination, and at tumor progression when it occurred. The Qiagen DNeasy Blood extraction Kit was used for extraction of genomic DNA. About this clone itself: The antigen it binds to is not known. The sample holds no much larger clone one base away, and base qualities are not on file.

The immunoSEQ assay amplified TCRB CDR3 regions from around 2 micrograms of genomic DNA, or from all available DNA when less than that amount was available. For multiplex PCR, 60 forward primers for TCR V beta segments and 13 reverse primers for J beta segments were used. To estimate the number of reads per starting template, synthetic control templates were added to each sample at limiting dilution. Sequencing produced 87 bp reads on the Illumina HiSeq System. The source study handled its data this way. PCR and sequencing errors were removed by a nearest neighbor algorithm that merged closely related sequences. TCR overlap was defined as the percentage of unique tumor TCR beta sequences that were also present in the same patient's peripheral blood. TCRdb's version of the immuneACCESS table is confined to in-frame rearrangements and falls short of the full clone set. An unresolved V gene accounts for under half of the shortfall where checked; the remainder is of unknown origin. The V and J calls and the clone size are those of that table, but D and trimming were determined from the DNA. The sample records roughly 80,000 clones, roughly 91% of which are singletons. 2% to 2.5% of the sample belongs to the ten largest clones.

CDR1 and CDR2 were assigned from the germline V gene as SGHRS and YFSETQ. The germline V end is reduced by 0 bases and the J end by 10 bases; junction bases left unmatched: 5. Including the terminal cysteine and phenylalanine, the CDR3 comprises 16 residues. Only CDR3 DNA remains: 48 bases, in frame from the first base. This receptor was taken from a human donor with glioblastoma. Sequencing used blood, obtained after dendritic cell vaccination. Recombination connected TRBV5-1 to TRBJ1-6; TRBD1 matches 12 bases in the middle. CDR3 region: CASSLGDRGQGSPLHF. In nucleotides, the sequence is TGCGCCAGCAGCTTGGGGGACAGGGGGCAGGGATCACCCCTCCACTTT.